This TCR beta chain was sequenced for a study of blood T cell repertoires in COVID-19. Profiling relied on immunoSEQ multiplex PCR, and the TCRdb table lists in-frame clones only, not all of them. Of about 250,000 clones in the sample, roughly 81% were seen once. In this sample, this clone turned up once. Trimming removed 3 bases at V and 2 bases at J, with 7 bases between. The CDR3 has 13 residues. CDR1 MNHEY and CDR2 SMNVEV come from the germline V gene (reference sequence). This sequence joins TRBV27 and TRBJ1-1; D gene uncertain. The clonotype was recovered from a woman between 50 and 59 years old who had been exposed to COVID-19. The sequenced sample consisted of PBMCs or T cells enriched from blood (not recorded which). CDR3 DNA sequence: TGTGCCAGCAGTTTTCAGGTTAACACTGAAGCTTTCTTT. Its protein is CASSFQVNTEAFF.